Listed below are T cell receptor beta chains from one sample, sequenced in a study of T cell changes during pregnancy in multiple sclerosis. TCRdb's copy holds only in-frame clones and misses some; the assay was immunoSEQ multiplex PCR. The repertoire consists of approximately 53,000 clones, with about 93% occurring once and the leading ten covering roughly 0.61%. The sequenced sample was CD4+ T cells from peripheral blood mononuclear cells, obtained after pregnancy. The origin of the receptors is a female donor in good health, enrolled as a control in a pregnancy study. Both conserved end residues are part of each CDR3. A D gene is named only where the DNA matches it firmly. Not all rows give a size; the values are once, few, many and, for expanded clones, a class.

V gene	D gene	J gene	clone size	CDR3 DNA	CDR3 protein
TRBV5-1	.	TRBJ2-1	once	TGCGCCAGCGGCGGCGCGAGCTCCTACAATGAGCAGTTCTTC	CASGGASSYNEQFF
TRBV11-2	.	TRBJ2-6	.	TGTGCCAGCAACAGTGCCTCTGGGGCCAACGTCCTGACTTTC	CASNSASGANVLTF
TRBV11-1	.	TRBJ2-1	.	TGTGCCAGCACAGAGATCCGGGCGAGGGATGAGCAGTTCTTC	CASTEIRARDEQFF
TRBV14	TRBD1	TRBJ2-7	.	TGTGCCAGCAGCCATCAGCCAGGAACGGGACAGATATACGAGCAGTACTTC	CASSHQPGTGQIYEQYF
TRBV6-5	TRBD1	TRBJ1-2	.	TGTGCCAGCAGGGTACAGGGGGCAACAAACTATGGCTACACCTTC	CASRVQGATNYGYTF
TRBV12-5	TRBD1	TRBJ2-5	.	TGTGCTAGTGGTTTGAACACGCAGGGGGTGTTGGAGACCCAGTACTTC	CASGLNTQGVLETQYF
TRBV19	.	TRBJ1-1	.	TGTGCCAGTAGCCCCTTTTCCAACATGAACACTGAAGCTTTCTTT	CASSPFSNMNTEAFF
TRBV10-2	.	TRBJ1-1	once	TGCGCCAGTCTTTCCGGGAGGGACACTGAAGCTTTCTTT	CASLSGRDTEAFF
TRBV27	TRBD2	TRBJ2-1	.	TGTGCTTGGGGGAGGGGAGCCTACAATGAGCAGTTCTTC	CAWGRGAYNEQFF
TRBV9	TRBD2	TRBJ2-3	.	TGTGCCAGCACCGGGACTAGCGGGGGGGGAGATACGCAGTATTTT	CASTGTSGGGDTQYF
TRBV25-1	TRBD1	TRBJ2-1	.	TGTGCCAGCAGTGCCAGACAGGGGGCGGGAAATGAGCAGTTCTTC	CASSARQGAGNEQFF
TRBV7-9	.	TRBJ1-3	.	TGTGCCAGCAGCCGACAGAACTCAAACACCATATATTTT	CASSRQNSNTIYF
TRBV18	.	TRBJ2-3	.	TGTGCCAGCTCACCAGGGGCGGGCACAGATACGCAGTATTTT	CASSPGAGTDTQYF
TRBV30	.	TRBJ1-2	.	TGTGCCTGGAGTGTACTGACAGGCACTAACTATGGCTACACCTTC	CAWSVLTGTNYGYTF
TRBV6-6	TRBD1	TRBJ2-7	.	TGTGCCAGCAGTGATGGACAGGGGGCAGCCTACGAGCAGTACTTC	CASSDGQGAAYEQYF
TRBV7-2	.	TRBJ2-1	.	TGTGCCAGCAGCTTAGAGAAACTAGCATACAATGAGCAGTTCTTC	CASSLEKLAYNEQFF
TRBV28	.	TRBJ2-6	.	TGTGCCAGCAGCCGAGGGTCCTCTGGGGCCAACGTCCTGACTTTC	CASSRGSSGANVLTF
TRBV5-8	.	TRBJ2-7	.	TGTGCCAGCAGCTTGGCGCAGGGTCGAATCTACGAGCAGTACTTC	CASSLAQGRIYEQYF
TRBV10-1	.	TRBJ1-6	.	TGCGCCAGTGCGGCCATTGAGGGTTCACCCCTCCACTTT	CASAAIEGSPLHF
TRBV5-5	.	TRBJ1-2	.	TGTGCCAGCAGCTTCTTTAATGGCTACACCTTC	CASSFFNGYTF
TRBV6-5	.	TRBJ1-3	once	TGTGCCAGCAGCCGGACTGTATTTGGAAACACCATATATTTT	CASSRTVFGNTIYF
TRBV7-6	.	TRBJ1-1	.	TGTGCCAGCAGCCTATCCCGGGACACTGAAGCTTTCTTT	CASSLSRDTEAFF
TRBV15	TRBD1	TRBJ2-5	.	TGTGCCACCAGCAGAGGCGGGACAGGTCAAGAGACCCAGTACTTC	CATSRGGTGQETQYF
TRBV6-1	TRBD2	TRBJ2-1	.	TGTGCCAGCAGTGGTGTACCGGGACTAGTAGACAATGAGCAGTTCTTC	CASSGVPGLVDNEQFF
TRBV5-4	TRBD1	TRBJ1-2	once	TGTGCCAGCAGCCCAGACCCACAGGGGGGGTATGGCTACACCTTC	CASSPDPQGGYGYTF
TRBV14	TRBD1	TRBJ1-1	.	TGTGCCAGCAGCCAGGGGGACAGAAGAGCTTTCTTT	CASSQGDRRAFF
TRBV7-2	TRBD2	TRBJ2-7	.	TGTGCCAGCAGCCAATCCCCGGGACTAGCGGGAGGGGGGCAGTACTTC	CASSQSPGLAGGGQYF
TRBV6-1	TRBD1	TRBJ1-1	.	TGTGCCAGCAGTGGGACAGGAGATGAAGCTTTCTTT	CASSGTGDEAFF
TRBV7-9	TRBD1	TRBJ1-4	.	TGTGCCAGCAGCCAAAGCGGCAGGGGGACTAATGAAAAACTGTTTTTT	CASSQSGRGTNEKLFF
TRBV4-1	TRBD1	TRBJ2-6	.	TGCGCCAGCAGCCACGGGGGACAGGGAAGCTCTGGGGCCAACGTCCTGACTTTC	CASSHGGQGSSGANVLTF
TRBV7-8	TRBD1	TRBJ1-2	.	TGTGCCAGCACTAACAGGGGGTGGATAGATGGCTACACCTTC	CASTNRGWIDGYTF
TRBV29-1	TRBD1	TRBJ1-2	once	TGCAGCACGGGGACAGGGGCTTCTTTCTATGGCCACACCTTC	CSTGTGASFYGHTF
TRBV9	.	TRBJ2-3	.	TGTGCCAGCAGCGCCCCCGGGACTTCCACAGATACGCAGTATTTT	CASSAPGTSTDTQYF
TRBV5-4	.	TRBJ2-7	.	TGTGCCAGCAGCGCCCGTGGCAACGAGCAGTACTTC	CASSARGNEQYF
TRBV7-2	.	TRBJ2-5	.	TGTGCCAGCAGCCAAAACGACTGGTCCCAGTACTTC	CASSQNDWSQYF
TRBV10-3	.	TRBJ2-5	.	TGTGCCATCAGTACCTCGGGCCGAGGTAGCGACCGACGGTCAGAGACCCAGTACTTC	CAISTSGRGSDRRSETQYF
TRBV6-1	.	TRBJ2-5	.	TGTGCCAGCTATCAGGGGACACGGGAGACCCAGTACTTC	CASYQGTRETQYF
TRBV11-2	.	TRBJ2-1	.	TGTGCCAGCAGCTTTGAGCCCGCCAATGAGCAGTTCTTC	CASSFEPANEQFF
TRBV5-4	TRBD1	TRBJ2-2	.	TGTGCCAGCAGCCGTCAGGGGGTCGGGGAGCTGTTTTTT	CASSRQGVGELFF
TRBV25-1	TRBD1	TRBJ1-1	.	TGTGCCAGCAGTGATCGACAGGGGAACACTGAAGCTTTCTTT	CASSDRQGNTEAFF
TRBV28	.	TRBJ1-5	medium-sized	TGTGCCAGCAGTGAGGGCAATCAGCCCCAGCATTTT	CASSEGNQPQHF
TRBV5-1	.	TRBJ2-3	.	TGCGCCAGCAGCTTGTCAGGGGCCAGAGATACGCAGTATTTT	CASSLSGARDTQYF
TRBV5-1	.	TRBJ2-6	.	TGCGCCAGCAGCTTACAGGGTGCTGGGGCCAACGTCCTGACTTTC	CASSLQGAGANVLTF
TRBV5-4	.	TRBJ2-7	.	TGTGCCAGCAGCTTGGACCAGGGTTTGAGCGAGCAGTACTTC	CASSLDQGLSEQYF